This is a list of T cell receptor beta chains from one sample in a study of blood T cell repertoires in COVID-19. Profiled with immunoSEQ multiplex PCR; TCRdb holds only in-frame clones, not every one. Of 150,000 to 200,000 clones in the sample, 90% were seen once. The sequenced sample consisted of peripheral blood. All receptors derive from a man over 45 with acute or convalescent COVID-19. CDR3s include the opening cysteine and the closing phenylalanine or tryptophan. The D gene is left open where the match is weak. Some rows mark clone size as missing; the rest say once, few, many or name a class of expanded clone.

d_call | clone_size | j_call | v_call | cdr3_aa | cdr3_nt
. | . | TRBJ2-5 | TRBV18 | CASSPQLQETQYF | TGTGCCAGCTCACCCCAATTGCAGGAGACCCAGTACTTC
TRBD1 | . | TRBJ1-5 | TRBV28 | CASGGQGYNQPQHF | TGTGCCAGCGGTGGACAGGGATACAATCAGCCCCAGCATTTT
TRBD1 | . | TRBJ1-5 | TRBV28 | CASSTHSGTGEVAGQPQHF | TGTGCCAGCAGTACCCACTCCGGGACAGGGGAGGTAGCGGGCCAGCCCCAGCATTTT
. | . | TRBJ1-2 | TRBV5-1 | CASSRTVGYGYTF | TGCGCCAGCAGCCGGACTGTGGGTTATGGCTACACCTTC
TRBD1 | . | TRBJ2-5 | TRBV5-6 | CASSFYRGSETQYF | TGTGCCAGCAGCTTCTACAGGGGATCGGAGACCCAGTACTTC
TRBD2 | . | TRBJ2-3 | TRBV6-5 | CASKTSGRETDTQYF | TGTGCCAGCAAGACTAGCGGGAGGGAAACAGATACGCAGTATTTT
. | . | TRBJ1-4 | TRBV6-5 | CASTEDRINEKLFF | TGTGCCAGCACCGAGGATCGTATTAATGAAAAACTGTTTTTT
TRBD2 | . | TRBJ2-2 | TRBV6-1 | CASSEALPSGGARTGELFF | TGTGCCAGCAGTGAAGCGCTTCCTAGCGGGGGGGCCCGGACCGGGGAGCTGTTTTTT
. | . | TRBJ1-5 | TRBV12-3/TRBV12-4 | CASSPDNRPQHF | TGTGCCAGCAGCCCTGATAACAGGCCCCAGCATTTT
. | . | TRBJ2-2 | TRBV27 | CASSPQGRLGGELFF | TGTGCCAGCAGTCCACAGGGTCGGCTAGGCGGGGAGCTGTTTTTT
. | . | TRBJ1-6 | TRBV2 | CASRDSSGAISPLHF | TGTGCCAGCAGGGACAGCTCAGGGGCTATTTCACCCCTCCACTTT
TRBD1 | . | TRBJ1-2 | TRBV7-2 | CASGLQGVNYGYTF | TGTGCCAGCGGTCTACAGGGGGTGAACTATGGCTACACCTTC
. | . | TRBJ2-1 | TRBV6-5 | CASSPTAALGEQFF | TGTGCCAGCAGTCCCACTGCCGCGCTCGGTGAGCAGTTCTTC
. | . | TRBJ2-3 | TRBV24-1 | CATSVSDTQYF | TGTGCCACCAGTGTCTCAGATACGCAGTATTTT
TRBD1 | . | TRBJ2-7 | TRBV30 | CAWLLPGGHEQYF | TGTGCCTGGCTCCTCCCAGGGGGCCACGAGCAGTACTTC
. | . | TRBJ1-1 | TRBV7-3 | CASSLTRNTEAFF | TGTGCCAGCAGCTTAACGAGGAACACTGAAGCTTTCTTT
TRBD1 | . | TRBJ1-6 | TRBV4-1 | CASSQDLRQGVPLHF | TGCGCCAGCAGCCAAGACTTACGACAGGGCGTACCCCTCCACTTT
. | . | TRBJ1-1 | TRBV9 | CASSLYSGEGLGNTEAFF | TGTGCCAGCAGCCTATATTCGGGGGAAGGCCTGGGGAACACTGAAGCTTTCTTT
. | . | TRBJ2-2 | TRBV7-3 | CASSSGVTGELFF | TGTGCCAGCAGTTCGGGGGTGACCGGGGAGCTGTTTTTT
TRBD1 | few | TRBJ1-4 | TRBV30 | CAWTGGSTNEKLFF | TGTGCCTGGACAGGGGGTTCAACTAATGAAAAACTGTTTTTT
TRBD1 | . | TRBJ1-6 | TRBV7-9 | CASSFLGQSGSPLHF | TGTGCCAGCAGCTTTTTGGGACAGTCAGGTTCACCCCTCCACTTT
. | . | TRBJ2-5 | TRBV5-1 | CASSPESPGGTQYF | TGCGCCAGCAGCCCGGAATCGCCCGGCGGGACCCAGTACTTC
TRBD1 | . | TRBJ2-3 | TRBV11-1 | CASSSRQGEDTQYF | TGTGCCAGCAGCAGCCGACAGGGAGAAGATACGCAGTATTTT
. | . | TRBJ2-2 | TRBV15 | CATSLGGVTGELFF | TGTGCCACCAGCCTAGGGGGGGTTACCGGGGAGCTGTTTTTT
. | . | TRBJ1-2 | TRBV12-3/TRBV12-4 | CASRDIGYGYTF | TGTGCCAGCCGGGACATCGGCTATGGCTACACCTTC
TRBD2 | . | TRBJ2-6 | TRBV5-1 | CASSPFGGSGRANSGANVLTF | TGCGCCAGCAGCCCCTTCGGGGGGAGCGGGAGGGCCAACTCTGGGGCCAACGTCCTGACTTTC
. | . | TRBJ1-1 | TRBV5-1 | CASSHYDQGNTEAFF | TGCGCCAGCAGTCATTACGACCAGGGGAACACTGAAGCTTTCTTT
. | . | TRBJ1-5 | TRBV23-1 | CASVLGGTNQPQHF | TGCGCCAGCGTTCTAGGAGGTACAAATCAGCCCCAGCATTTT
. | few | TRBJ1-6 | TRBV2 | CASSGLTDGGIYGNSPLHF | TGTGCCAGCAGTGGGTTGACGGACGGGGGAATATATGGCAATTCACCCCTCCACTTT
TRBD1 | . | TRBJ2-7 | TRBV7-9 | CASSNPGQGTHEQYF | TGTGCCAGCAGCAACCCGGGACAGGGGACCCACGAGCAGTACTTC
TRBD1 | . | TRBJ1-5 | TRBV19 | CASSTRGTAYSNQPQHF | TGTGCCAGTAGTACCCGTGGGACAGCTTATAGCAATCAGCCCCAGCATTTT
. | . | TRBJ1-2 | TRBV7-2 | CASRFPGPTYGYTF | TGTGCCAGCAGATTTCCAGGGCCGACCTATGGCTACACCTTC
. | . | TRBJ2-6 | TRBV18 | CASSPQGGSGANVLTF | TGTGCCAGCTCACCACAAGGGGGCTCTGGGGCCAACGTCCTGACTTTC
TRBD2 | . | TRBJ2-3 | TRBV10-1 | CASRSGGIDTQYF | TGCGCCAGCAGAAGCGGGGGAATAGATACGCAGTATTTT
TRBD1 | few | TRBJ1-6 | TRBV27 | CASRPLQGSVHF | TGTGCCAGCAGACCTCTACAGGGGAGTGTCCACTTT
. | . | TRBJ1-6 | TRBV7-2 | CASSSHGGGRIWDGPLHF | TGTGCCAGCAGCTCACATGGGGGGGGACGAATTTGGGACGGCCCCCTCCACTTT
. | . | TRBJ2-1 | TRBV19 | CASSPRGGGRYNEQFF | TGTGCCAGTAGTCCCCGGGGAGGGGGAAGATACAATGAGCAGTTCTTC
. | . | TRBJ1-2 | TRBV6-6 | CASKYPGDYGYTF | TGTGCCAGCAAATACCCGGGGGACTATGGCTACACCTTC
. | . | TRBJ2-2 | TRBV14 | CASSQGIQGSGTGELFF | TGTGCCAGCAGCCAAGGAATACAGGGTTCGGGCACCGGGGAGCTGTTTTTT
TRBD2 | . | TRBJ2-1 | TRBV28 | CASSFRLAGGRGYNEQFF | TGTGCCAGCAGTTTTCGGCTAGCGGGAGGGAGGGGCTACAATGAGCAGTTCTTC
TRBD2 | . | TRBJ2-1 | TRBV6-2/TRBV6-3 | CASSFRLAPYNEQFF | TGTGCCAGCAGCTTTCGACTAGCGCCTTACAATGAGCAGTTCTTC
. | few | TRBJ1-4 | TRBV27 | CASSFGDGEKLFF | TGTGCCAGCAGTTTCGGGGATGGGGAAAAACTGTTTTTT
. | . | TRBJ1-1 | TRBV7-2 | CASSLAIQEWLNTEAFF | TGTGCCAGCAGCTTAGCAATTCAGGAATGGCTGAACACTGAAGCTTTCTTT
TRBD1 | . | TRBJ1-2 | TRBV28 | CASSPSLRGRRYGYTF | TGTGCCAGCAGTCCCTCTCTCAGGGGGCGCAGGTATGGCTACACCTTC
. | . | TRBJ1-6 | TRBV19 | CASRGPYNSPLHF | TGTGCCAGTAGGGGGCCTTATAATTCACCCCTCCACTTT
TRBD2 | . | TRBJ2-1 | TRBV6-2/TRBV6-3 | CASSYSLGTSESNEQFF | TGTGCCAGCAGTTACTCGCTCGGGACTAGCGAATCCAATGAGCAGTTCTTC
. | . | TRBJ1-1 | TRBV7-3 | CASSSGLKAFF | TGTGCCAGCAGCTCGGGTCTGAAAGCTTTCTTT
. | . | TRBJ2-3 | TRBV11-2 | CASSLVVGLDTQYF | TGTGCCAGCAGCTTAGTTGTGGGACTCGATACGCAGTATTTT
. | . | TRBJ2-3 | TRBV11-2 | CASSPSGVPDTQYF | TGTGCCAGCAGCCCATCCGGGGTCCCAGATACGCAGTATTTT
TRBD1 | . | TRBJ2-7 | TRBV24-1 | CATSDPGTGRNEQYF | TGTGCCACCAGTGATCCCGGGACAGGTCGGAACGAGCAGTACTTC
. | . | TRBJ1-5 | TRBV15 | CATSYPQGQPQHF | TGTGCCACCAGCTATCCCCAGGGTCAGCCCCAGCATTTT
TRBD1 | . | TRBJ1-1 | TRBV27 | CASSHGQGTEAFF | TGTGCCAGCAGCCACGGACAGGGCACTGAAGCTTTCTTT
TRBD2 | once | TRBJ2-7 | TRBV2 | CASRSGSSYEQYF | TGTGCCAGCAGGAGCGGGAGCTCCTACGAGCAGTACTTC
. | . | TRBJ2-5 | TRBV12-5 | CASAIQETQYF | TGTGCTAGTGCTATCCAAGAGACCCAGTACTTC
. | . | TRBJ2-7 | TRBV30 | CAWRSGRIYEQYF | TGTGCCTGGAGGTCAGGGAGGATCTACGAGCAGTACTTC
. | . | TRBJ1-5 | TRBV4-3 | CASSHSPGVAGQPQHF | TGCGCCAGCAGCCACTCTCCCGGGGTCGCCGGGCAGCCCCAGCATTTT